A single sample gave rise to the 22 T cell receptor beta chains below, sequenced in a study of blood T cell repertoires in COVID-19. The table came from immunoSEQ multiplex PCR; TCRdb's copy has only in-frame clones and leaves some out. This sample has 200,000 or so clones, with around 86% found just once. The sample taken for sequencing was PBMCs or T cells enriched from blood (not recorded which). Receptors were obtained from a man aged 25 to 45 in a cohort exposed to, infected with or recovered from COVID-19 (not recorded which).

J is TRBJ2-7 and V is TRBV7-2, with TRBD1 matching 8 bases. There are 15 residues in the CDR3. Germline assignment: CDR1 SGHTA and CDR2 FQGNSA. With V trimmed by 5 bases and J by 3 bases, 9 bases remained unmatched. DNA for the CDR3: TGTGCCAGCAGCACACTAGGACAGGGTATCTACGAGCAGTACTTC. Translated, it gives CASSTLGQGIYEQYF.

The CDR3 loop is CATNGGAGVTDTQYF. The CDR3 DNA reads as TGTGCCACCAACGGGGGAGCGGGAGTAACAGATACGCAGTATTTT. The chain combines TRBV6-6 with TRBJ2-3; 8 bases map to TRBD2. Germline CDR1 reads MNHNY; CDR2 reads SVGAGI (reference sequence). Trimming removed 10 bases from V and 3 bases from J; junction bases left unmatched: 12. This CDR3 spans 15 amino acids.

The gene calls are TRBV4-2 and TRBJ1-4; 7 bases match TRBD1. V lost 0 bases and J lost 1; bases outside the gene matches: 14. The CDR3 sequence is 20 residues long. The germline CDR1 and CDR2 sequences are LGHNA and YNFKEQ. The CDR3: CASSQDHKGDRDLTNEKLFF. The CDR3, as DNA: TGTGCCAGCAGCCAAGATCATAAAGGGGACAGAGACTTAACTAATGAAAAACTGTTTTTT.

This clone was recorded a few times. V gene TRBV28 combines with J gene TRBJ2-7, with D tentatively TRBD2 (5 bases). V gave up 5 bases and J gave up 0 bases, with 11 bases separating them. CDR1 is MDHEN, CDR2 SYDVKM, per germline. The CDR3 has 14 residues. The CDR3 protein is CASSLARRSYEQYF. The CDR3 region has the DNA TGTGCCAGCAGTCTAGCACGGCGCTCCTACGAGCAGTACTTC.

The J gene is TRBJ2-7, the V gene TRBV14; D may be TRBD2 (5 bases). V was trimmed by 4 bases and J by 0 bases, leaving 13 bases between them. The CDR3 covers 15 residues. The germline V gene has CDR1 SGHDN and CDR2 FVKESK. CDR3 bases: TGTGCCAGCAGCCTAAACCGGGATCTCTCCTACGAGCAGTACTTC. Translated, it gives CASSLNRDLSYEQYF.

The chain joins TRBV2 to TRBJ1-1, with 7 bases aligning to TRBD1. Trimming at V came to 2 bases and at J to 8 bases, leaving 5 bases not matched to a gene. Germline CDR1 is SNHLY and CDR2 is FYNNEI. The CDR3 has 13 residues. As DNA, the CDR3 is TGTGCCAGCAGTGAAAGTGGGGACAGAGAAGCTTTCTTT. It codes for CASSESGDREAFF.

V is TRBV6-6 and J is TRBJ2-3, with D maybe TRBD2 (5 bases). Between the trimmed V and J ends, which lost 8 bases and 3 bases, there was a span of 18 bases. From germline, CDR1 is MNHNY and CDR2 SVGAGI (reference sequence). The CDR3 spans 15 residues. The CDR3 reads CASGPYGSGTDTQYF. As DNA, the CDR3 is TGTGCCAGCGGACCGTATGGGAGTGGGACAGATACGCAGTATTTT.

This sequence joins TRBV5-4 and TRBJ2-1; 8 bases map to TRBD1. This CDR3 spans 18 amino acids. Germline CDR1 and CDR2: SGHNT and YYREEE (reference sequence). Germline trimming cut 5 bases from V and 2 bases from J; bases unmatched to any gene: 15. The CDR3 bases are TGTGCCAGCAGGGGGACAGGTTTCTCTCGGGATACCTACAATGAGCAGTTCTTC. Its protein product is CASRGTGFSRDTYNEQFF.

V is TRBV15 and J is TRBJ1-2, with TRBD1 matching 8 bases. CDR1 is LNHNV, CDR2 YYDKDF, per germline (reference sequence). The CDR3 is made up of 14 amino acids. The V gene end was trimmed by 5 bases and the J gene end by 4 bases; junction bases not matched to a gene: 6. As DNA, the CDR3 is TGTGCCACCAGCCCGCAGGACAGGGCCTATGGCTACACCTTC. This encodes CATSPQDRAYGYTF. The complete variable domain, with remaining parts taken from reference TRBV15 and TRBJ1-2, reads DAMVIQNPRYQVTQFGKPVTLSCSQTLNHNVMYWYQQKSSQAPKLLFHYYDKDFNNEADTPDNFQSRRPNTSFCFLDIRSPGLGDTAMYLCATSPQDRAYGYTFGSGTRLTVV.

The chain uses TRBV4-3 and TRBJ2-3, with 7 bases that match TRBD2. Trimming cost V 0 bases and J 1 base; bases outside gene matches: 7. The CDR3 extends over 17 amino acids. The germline CDR1 and CDR2 sequences are LGHNA and YSLEER. CDR3 region: CASSQDRAGRGTDTQYF. In DNA, the CDR3 is TGCGCCAGCAGCCAAGATCGAGCGGGGAGGGGCACAGATACGCAGTATTTT.

The table lists this clone with a few counts. V gene TRBV11-2 combines with J gene TRBJ2-1; 8 positions agree with TRBD1. The CDR3 runs 15 residues. The V gene end was trimmed by 5 bases and the J gene end by 7 bases; junction bases not matched to a gene: 10. CDR1 is SGHAT, CDR2 FQNNGV, per germline. In nucleotides, the CDR3 is TGTGCCAGCAGCGACCCATGGACAGGGCGGAATGAGCAGTTCTTC. Amino acids: CASSDPWTGRNEQFF.

The chain recombines TRBV6-5 with TRBJ1-6; a weak D match, TRBD1 (6 bases). This CDR3 spans 12 amino acids. V lost 7 bases and J lost 7, with 8 bases in between. CDR1 is MNHEY, CDR2 SVGAGI, per germline. The CDR3 spells CASTQGNSPLHF. CDR3 coding DNA: TGTGCCAGCACCCAGGGGAATTCACCCCTCCACTTT.

The chain carries TRBV19 and TRBJ1-6; a weak D match, TRBD1 (5 bases). Germline CDR1 is LNHDA and CDR2 is SQIVND (reference sequence). Trimming shortened V by 2 bases and J by 4 bases, and 12 bases separated the two germline ends. CDR3 length: 16 amino acids. The CDR3 is CASSISSGEYNSPLHF. CDR3 nucleotides: TGTGCCAGTAGTATATCTTCGGGGGAGTATAATTCACCCCTCCACTTT.

The CDR3 protein is CASSSRTGLNTEAFF. The CDR3 DNA reads TGTGCCAGCAGTTCGCGGACAGGGTTGAACACTGAAGCTTTCTTT. The rearrangement links TRBV6-5 to TRBJ1-1; 8 bases map to TRBD1. The length of the CDR3 is 15 residues. Germline V lookup: CDR1 MNHEY, CDR2 SVGAGI. The V gene end was trimmed by 4 bases and the J gene end by 0 bases; junction bases not matched to a gene: 4.

This chain joins TRBV3-1 (or the pseudogene TRBV3-2) and TRBJ1-1; D ambiguous. CDR3 size: 14 residues. CDR1 and CDR2 from the germline V gene are LGHDT and YNNKEL (reference sequence). Trimming took off 4 bases at V and 4 bases at J, with 13 bases between the two ends. CDR3 bases: TGTGCCAGCAGCCCTCCCGTTGGGAGCACTGAAGCTTTCTTT. This encodes CASSPPVGSTEAFF.

The chain has TRBV19 and TRBJ1-5; weak D call: TRBD1 (6 bases). Trimming shortened V by 9 bases and J by 2 bases, and 11 bases separated the two germline ends. The CDR3 sequence is 13 residues long. Germline V lookup: CDR1 LNHDA, CDR2 SQIVND (reference sequence). The CDR3 reads CASQGGRNQPQHF. The CDR3 DNA follows: TGTGCCAGCCAAGGGGGTCGCAATCAGCCCCAGCATTTT.

This chain joins TRBV11-3 and TRBJ2-1, with D possibly being TRBD1 (6 bases). The CDR3 has 15 amino acids. Trimming cost V 3 bases and J 5 bases, with 14 bases left between them. Germline CDR1 and CDR2: SGHNT and YENEEA. CDR3 sequence: CASSFSGTPNNEQFF. In DNA, the CDR3 is TGTGCCAGCAGCTTTTCCGGGACACCCAACAATGAGCAGTTCTTC.

Notes on this clone: Other DNA sequences in the same sample also yield this CDR3. The V gene is TRBV27, the J gene TRBJ2-7, with D uncertain. CDR3 size: 12 residues. The germline V gene encodes CDR1 MNHEY and CDR2 SMNVEV (reference sequence). The germline V and J ends were trimmed by 5 bases and 0 bases, with 5 bases remaining between them. The CDR3 here is CASSPSSYEQYF. CDR3 sequence (DNA): TGTGCCAGCAGTCCTAGCTCCTACGAGCAGTACTTC.

The chain employs TRBV6-2 or TRBV6-3 and TRBJ1-2; TRBD1 aligns across 9 bases. With 4 bases clipped from V and 8 bases from J, the junction kept 8 bases outside the gene matches. The CDR3 is 14 amino acids. Per the germline V gene, CDR1 is MNHEY and CDR2 is SVGEGT. CDR3 protein: CASSWTGAGDGYTF. In DNA form, the CDR3 reads TGTGCCAGCAGTTGGACAGGGGCGGGGGACGGCTACACCTTC.

The rearrangement joins TRBV6-5 to TRBJ1-1; no clear D gene. CDR3 length: 14 amino acids. Germline-derived CDR1 and CDR2 are MNHEY and SVGAGI. The V end was cut by 4 bases, the J end by 3 bases, with 12 bases between. CDR3 sequence (DNA): TGTGCCAGCAGTTCCCGAGTAACAGACACTGAAGCTTTCTTT. Its protein is CASSSRVTDTEAFF.

The CDR3, as DNA: TGTGCCAGCAGCCCGGGGGTCTACGAGCAGTACTTC. Translated, it gives CASSPGVYEQYF. J is TRBJ2-7 and V is TRBV9; possible D gene TRBD2, 6 bases. Trimming stripped 4 bases from V and 3 bases from J, with 8 bases between. CDR1 and CDR2 (germline): SGDLS, YYNGEE. The CDR3 has 12 residues.

The chain is built from TRBV6-5 and TRBJ1-2; D possibly corresponds to TRBD1 (5 bases). The V and J ends lost 0 bases and 4 bases respectively, with 9 bases between them. The CDR3 totals 14 residues. CDR1 and CDR2 (germline): MNHEY, SVGAGI. CDR3: CASSYSGGVYGYTF. The CDR3 nucleotides are TGTGCCAGCAGTTACTCCGGGGGGGTCTATGGCTACACCTTC.